This TCR beta chain was sequenced for a study of T-cell reconstitution after alpha-beta-depleted transplantation in children. Study-level results: Reportedly, only several hundred clones from non-depleted graft cells drove alpha-beta T-cell counts at about two months. Some patients showed high day-60 TCRbeta diversity, which derived from surviving recipient T cells and thymic progenitors. A year post-transplant, T-cell counts and diversity derived mostly from newly produced T cells.

Unique molecular identifiers were incorporated into the prepared TCRbeta library. TCRdb redid the calling of the PCR reads with MiXCR, one entry per CDR3 protein. The data contain 330,000 or so distinct CDR3 sequences, 10% of them singletons. Many counts were recorded for this clonotype. Its matching antigen is unknown. After removal of 6 bases from V and 1 base from J, the junction contained 11 bases not matched to a gene. The CDR3 is 17 residues long. The V gene's germline CDR1 is KGHSH and CDR2 LQKENI. This chain connects TRBV18 to TRBJ2-2; 7 nucleotides match TRBD2. The sample in question was PBMCs, obtained before TCRalphabeta/CD19-depleted stem cell transplant. The clonotype originates from a boy under two years old with acute myeloid leukemia, due to receive a stem cell transplant. The CDR3 DNA reads TGTGCCAGCTCCGAAAGAGGGCTAGCGGAGAACACCGGGGAGCTGTTTTTT. Translating it yields CASSERGLAENTGELFF.